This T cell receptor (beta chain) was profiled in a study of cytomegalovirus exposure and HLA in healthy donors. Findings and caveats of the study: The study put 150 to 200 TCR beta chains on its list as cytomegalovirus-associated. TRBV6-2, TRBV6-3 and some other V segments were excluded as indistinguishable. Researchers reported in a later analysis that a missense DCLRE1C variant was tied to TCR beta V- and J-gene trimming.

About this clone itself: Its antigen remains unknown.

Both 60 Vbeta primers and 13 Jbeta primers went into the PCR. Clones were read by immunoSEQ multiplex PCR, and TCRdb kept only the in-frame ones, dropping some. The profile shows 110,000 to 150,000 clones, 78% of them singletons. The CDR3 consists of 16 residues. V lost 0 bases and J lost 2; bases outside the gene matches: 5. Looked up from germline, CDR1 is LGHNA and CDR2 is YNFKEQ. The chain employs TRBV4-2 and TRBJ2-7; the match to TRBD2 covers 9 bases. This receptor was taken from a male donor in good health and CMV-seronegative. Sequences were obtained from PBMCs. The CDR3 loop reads CASSQDFTSGPYEQYF. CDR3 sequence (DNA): TGTGCCAGCAGCCAAGACTTTACTAGCGGGCCCTACGAGCAGTACTTC.